Listed here are 16 T cell receptor beta chains from one sample, sequenced in a study of human T cells and chemical hapten exposure (dated by TCRdb to about 2021). The receptor library was made with RACE. TCRdb records NextSeq 500 as the sequencer. TCRdb redid the processing of the public reads, applying fastp at Q25 and MiXCR, and retained in-frame beta chains. Identical CDR3 proteins give one entry, which carries the most common genes and DNA. The sample profile shows some 120,000 distinct CDR3 sequences; 8.5% to 9.5% of them were found once. The ten largest clones add up to under 2% of the sample. The time point label for this specimen denotes: healthy volunteer bleed at 2 weeks. Total RNA was extracted from unfractionated whole blood collected in Tempus Blood RNA tubes. Sequencing was done on a sample of whole blood. Receptors originate from a male donor in good health. Some clones in this sample may be carry-over from other donors' samples.

This clonotype was observed many times. The rearrangement links TRBV2 to TRBJ2-3, with D tentatively TRBD1 (6 bases). This CDR3 spans 16 amino acids. Germline-derived CDR1 and CDR2 are SNHLY and FYNNEI. V shed 3 bases and J shed 0 bases, with 13 bases lying between them. CDR3 amino acids: CASSDFTGPSTDTQYF. The DNA for the CDR3 is TGTGCCAGCAGTGACTTCACAGGGCCTAGCACAGATACGCAGTATTTT.

The rearrangement uses TRBV15 and TRBJ1-4; D is perhaps TRBD1 (5 bases). V was trimmed by 0 bases and J by 3 bases, leaving 8 bases between them. The germline V gene has CDR1 LNHNV and CDR2 YYDKDF (reference sequence). This CDR3 is 15 amino acids long. The CDR3 protein is CATSRDPGANEKLFF. The CDR3 DNA reads as TGTGCCACCAGCAGAGATCCGGGGGCTAATGAAAAACTGTTTTTT.

There are a few counts of this clonotype. The rearrangement joins TRBV27 to TRBJ2-1, with TRBD2 identical over 11 bases. J was trimmed by 4 bases and V by 7 bases; bases with no gene match: 6. CDR3 size: 15 residues. The germline V gene has CDR1 MNHEY and CDR2 SMNVEV (reference sequence). The CDR3 loop reads CASTPGLAAYNEQFF. The CDR3 DNA sequence: TGTGCCAGCACCCCGGGACTAGCGGCGTACAATGAGCAGTTCTTC.

This clonotype was recorded many times. The rearrangement uses TRBV12-3 or TRBV12-4 and TRBJ2-1; the D gene is possibly TRBD2 (5 bases). Trimming took 1 base from V and 5 from J, leaving 12 bases between them. This CDR3 contains 15 residues. The chain's CDR3 is CASSLVAWEHNEQFF. DNA of the CDR3: TGTGCCAGCAGTTTAGTGGCCTGGGAGCACAATGAGCAGTTCTTC.

The chain recombines TRBV12-3 or TRBV12-4 with TRBJ2-4; D possibly corresponds to TRBD1 (7 bases). V shed 1 base and J shed 0 bases, with 10 bases lying between them. This CDR3 is built from 16 residues. CDR3 sequence (DNA): TGTGCCAGCAGTTTAGGACAGGGACTAGCCAAAAACATTCAGTACTTC. It translates to CASSLGQGLAKNIQYF.

This clonotype was seen at least ten times. DNA for the CDR3: TGCGCCAGCAGCTCTACAGGGGAGGGAGATACGCAGTATTTT. Amino acid sequence: CASSSTGEGDTQYF. This chain uses TRBV5-1 with TRBJ2-3; D assignment may be TRBD1 or TRBD2 (7 bases each). This CDR3 is 14 amino acids long. V lost 3 bases, J lost 5 bases, and 13 bases lay in between. Germline CDR1 is SGHRS and CDR2 is YFSETQ.

This clonotype has more than one count but fewer than ten. The V gene is TRBV5-4, the J gene TRBJ2-2, with TRBD1 matching 8 bases. Germline trimming cut 4 bases from V and 6 bases from J; bases unmatched to any gene: 11. CDR1 and CDR2 (germline): SGHNT, YYREEE (reference sequence). This CDR3 contains 16 residues. The CDR3 region is CASSLGQGSYSGELFF. The CDR3 nucleotides read TGTGCCAGCAGCCTAGGACAGGGAAGCTACTCCGGGGAGCTGTTTTTT.

This clonotype has at least ten counts. The chain carries TRBV12-3 or TRBV12-4 and TRBJ2-1; D assignment may be TRBD1 or TRBD2 (5 bases each). This CDR3 has 12 residues. The ends were cut back, 2 bases at V and 14 bases at J, with 13 bases in the middle. CDR3 region: CASSLWSGTEFF. CDR3 in DNA: TGTGCCAGCAGTTTATGGTCGGGGACGGAGTTCTTC.

The chain couples TRBV10-1 to TRBJ2-5; no firm D call. Germline values: CDR1 WNHNN, CDR2 SYGVQD (reference sequence). The V gene lost 4 bases and the J gene lost 5 bases, with 11 bases spanning the gap. CDR3 length equals 13 residues. The CDR3 is CASSGTGTETQYF. CDR3 in DNA: TGCGCCAGCAGTGGTACGGGTACGGAGACCCAGTACTTC.

The chain joins TRBV5-4 to TRBJ1-3; D might be TRBD1 (6 bases). Germline CDR1 is SGHNT and CDR2 is YYREEE (reference sequence). This CDR3 has 16 residues. The V gene lost 0 bases and the J gene lost 4 bases, with 14 bases spanning the gap. CDR3 loop: CASSLAAGAEGNTIYF. The DNA of the CDR3 is TGTGCCAGCAGCTTGGCCGCAGGGGCGGAGGGAAACACCATATATTTT.

The gene calls are TRBV7-9 and TRBJ2-2, with D possibly TRBD1 on 5 matching bases. Trimming left V 3 bases short and J 2 bases short, with 10 bases between. Germline-derived CDR1 and CDR2 are SEHNR and FQNEAQ (reference sequence). This CDR3 has 15 amino acids. The CDR3 loop reads CASSFWTPNTGELFF. The CDR3 DNA reads as TGTGCCAGCAGCTTCTGGACACCTAACACCGGGGAGCTGTTTTTT.

This clonotype was recorded at least ten times. The V call is TRBV5-1, the J call TRBJ2-5; maybe TRBD1 (6 bases). Germline V gene data show CDR1 as SGHRS and CDR2 as YFSETQ. Trimming pared 0 bases from V and 5 bases from J, leaving 14 bases between. The CDR3 is 15 amino acids. The CDR3 protein is CASSLAGADPETQYF. The DNA of the CDR3 is TGCGCCAGCAGCTTGGCAGGGGCCGATCCTGAGACCCAGTACTTC.

This clonotype was seen a few times. This chain links TRBV14 with TRBJ2-3; tentative D call: TRBD2 (6 bases). Per germline, CDR1 SGHDN and CDR2 FVKESK. CDR3 length: 13 residues. V lost 4 bases, J lost 7 bases, and 12 bases lay in between. Written as DNA, the CDR3 is TGTGCCAGCAGCCTACCTCGGGAGTATACGCAGTATTTT. Translating gives CASSLPREYTQYF.

This clonotype was seen once. The gene calls are TRBV28 and TRBJ2-1, with 8 bases matching TRBD2. Germline CDR1 reads MDHEN; CDR2 reads SYDVKM. This CDR3 contains 16 residues. The trim removed 5 bases at V and 3 bases at J, leaving 9 bases unmatched. The CDR3 loop is CASSPPGGVDYNEQFF. The CDR3 DNA follows: TGTGCCAGCAGTCCCCCGGGGGGGGTCGACTACAATGAGCAGTTCTTC. Variable domain in full (rest from reference TRBV28 and TRBJ2-1): DVKVTQSSRYLVKRTGEKVFLECVQDMDHENMFWYRQDPGLGLRLIYFSYDVKMKEKGDIPEGYSVSREKKERFSLILESASTNQTSMYLCASSPPGGVDYNEQFFGPGTRLTVL.

The chain recombines TRBV3-1 with TRBJ1-4; no clear D gene. The length of the CDR3 is 15 residues. V lost 4 bases, J lost 8 bases, and 17 bases lay in between. Germline assignment: CDR1 LGHDT and CDR2 YNNKEL (reference sequence). DNA for the CDR3: TGTGCCAGCAGCCTACGCGGGCCTCGAAGAGAAAAACTGTTTTTT. Residues: CASSLRGPRREKLFF.

This clonotype was counted ten times or more. The chain recombines TRBV7-9 with TRBJ2-6; TRBD1 might be the D (6 bases). The V end lost 5 bases, the J end lost 2 bases, and 13 bases lay between the germline ends. The CDR3 length is 16 residues. CDR1 and CDR2 (germline): SEHNR, FQNEAQ (reference sequence). The CDR3 is CASSPPTGPGANVLTF. CDR3 sequence (DNA): TGTGCCAGCAGCCCCCCGACAGGACCTGGGGCCAACGTCCTGACTTTC.